A single sample gave rise to the 26 T cell receptor beta chains below, sequenced in a study of tumor-infiltrating lymphocytes in primary liver carcinoma. TCR beta cDNA came from about 0.55 ug total RNA, primed with a constant-region primer. Slightly modified ARM-PCR served as the procedure for the TCR beta libraries. These libraries came from three rounds of nested multiplex PCR. Primers for the first two PCR rounds were TRBV1-TRBV30 forward primers and a C-beta reverse primer (about 9 cycles per round). TCRdb called the multiplex PCR reads again in MiXCR, with one record for every CDR3 protein. Of hundreds of thousands of distinct CDR3 sequences listed, approximately 54% are singletons. Germline DNA was also extracted, and blood RNA was taken from unsorted whole blood. Sequencing was performed on peripheral blood. These receptors all stem from a woman in her 30s with primary liver carcinoma and hepatitis B virus infection.

About this clonotype itself: At one end, the junction sequence differs from germline, possibly due to a read error. The chain combines TRBV6-1 with TRBJ1-1; 7 bases fit TRBD1. The CDR3 extends over 15 amino acids. Germline values: CDR1 MNHNS, CDR2 SASEGT. CDR3 sequence: CASGERTGANTEAFF. DNA of the CDR3: TGTGCCAGCGGTGAGAGGACAGGAGCTAACACTGAAGCTTTCTTT.

The J gene is TRBJ2-5, the V gene TRBV5-5; D ambiguous. The germline V gene has CDR1 SGHKS and CDR2 YYEKEE (reference sequence). Trimming removed 3 bases at V and 5 bases at J, with 23 bases between. The CDR3 has 17 amino acids. The CDR3 here is CASSYATRRKGWETQYF. The CDR3 bases are TGTGCCAGCAGCTATGCTACCCGACGGAAAGGTTGGGAGACCCAGTACTTC. Supplemented by reference TRBV5-5 and TRBJ2-5, the full variable domain reads DAGVTQSPTHLIKTRGQQVTLRCSPISGHKSVSWYQQVLGQGPQFIFQYYEKEERGRGNFPDRFSARQFPNYSSELNVNALLLGDSALYLCASSYATRRKGWETQYFGPGTRLLVL.

As for this clonotype: One end of the junction is discordant with germline, which a read error may explain. V is TRBV11-2 and J is TRBJ2-7, with D maybe TRBD1 (9 bases). This CDR3 spans 18 amino acids. Germline CDR1 reads SGHAT; CDR2 reads FQNNGV. This CDR3 reads CVSSQDRGSGGLAYEKYF. The CDR3 DNA reads as TGTGTCAGCAGTCAGGACAGGGGATCGGGGGGGTTAGCCTACGAGAAGTACTTC.

Remarks on this clonotype: Sequence at one end of the junction differs from germline and may be a read error. This chain joins TRBV11-3 and TRBJ2-1; D is possibly TRBD2 (6 bases). This CDR3 comprises 13 residues. CDR1 is SGHNT and CDR2 is YENEEA in the germline V gene. In DNA form, the CDR3 reads TGTGCCAGCTTAACGAACCGGGAGTCGGAGCTGTTCTTC. Protein sequence: CASLTNRESELFF.

With regard to this clonotype: Its ends do not fully match the called genes, so a read error is possible. The chain links TRBV6-5 to TRBJ2-7, with D perhaps being TRBD1 or TRBD2 (5 bases each). Germline CDR1 is MNHEY and CDR2 is SVGAGI. The length of the CDR3 is 12 residues. The CDR3 DNA reads TGTGTCAGCGGCAGGGTGAACTACGAGCAGTACTTC. Its protein product is CVSGRVNYEQYF.

Note on this clonotype: A junction end diverges from the germline sequence, so it may reflect a read error. The J gene is TRBJ2-7, the V gene TRBV24-1, with a possible D match to TRBD2 (6 bases). The CDR3 spans 13 residues. Germline CDR1 reads KGHDR; CDR2 reads SFDVKD. The CDR3 coding sequence is TGTGTCACCAGTGCGGGGTTCCTCTACGAGCAGTACTTC. Amino acids: CVTSAGFLYEQYF.

This chain joins TRBV28 and TRBJ1-5, with D possibly being TRBD1 (5 bases). The germline V gene encodes CDR1 MDHEN and CDR2 SYDVKM. The CDR3 is 19 amino acids. Deletions cut 2 bases from V and 1 base from J, with 21 bases between. The CDR3 is CASSLGTFGKGLSNQPQHF. CDR3 nucleotide sequence: TGTGCCAGCAGTTTAGGGACCTTCGGGAAGGGTTTAAGCAATCAGCCCCAGCATTTT.

A note on this clonotype: Here the CDR3 omits its conserved ending phenylalanine or tryptophan, so a read error is the likely source. The gene calls are TRBV29-1 and TRBJ2-7; possible D gene TRBD2, 5 bases. The CDR3 is 12 amino acids. Germline assignment: CDR1 SQVTM and CDR2 ANQGSEA. The CDR3: CSVGRVGYEQYL. The CDR3, as DNA: TGCAGCGTTGGGCGGGTGGGCTACGAACAGTACCTC.

The rearrangement uses TRBV5-1 and TRBJ2-7, with 9 bases identical to TRBD2. The CDR3 length is 14 residues. CDR1 is SGHRS, CDR2 YFSETQ, per germline. Trimming cost V 1 base and J 5 bases; bases outside gene matches: 4. The CDR3 nucleotides read TGCGCCAGCAGCTTGCAGCGGGAGGCTGACGAGCAGTACTTC. It translates to CASSLQREADEQYF.

At least ten counts were recorded for this clonotype. This rearrangement joins TRBV11-2 to TRBJ1-3, with D uncertain. The ends were cut back, 3 bases at V and 2 bases at J, with 2 bases in the middle. The germline V gene has CDR1 SGHAT and CDR2 FQNNGV. The CDR3 spans 12 residues. Written as DNA, the CDR3 is TGTGCCAGCAGCTTCGCTGGAAACACCATATATTTT. Translated, it gives CASSFAGNTIYF. Complete variable domain (other parts from reference TRBV11-2 and TRBJ1-3): EAGVAQSPRYKIIEKRQSVAFWCNPISGHATLYWYQQILGQGPKLLIQFQNNGVVDDSQLPKDRFSAERLKGVDSTLKIQPAKLEDSAVYLCASSFAGNTIYFGEGSWLTVV.

The chain links TRBV6-6 to TRBJ2-7, with TRBD1 identical over 7 bases. The V gene's germline CDR1 is MNHNY and CDR2 SVGAGI (reference sequence). The CDR3 is 14 residues long. With V trimmed by 7 bases and J by 3 bases, 9 bases remained unmatched. Here the CDR3 reads CASILGGWLYEQYF. The CDR3 DNA reads TGTGCCAGCATTCTAGGGGGCTGGCTCTACGAGCAGTACTTC.

A word on this clonotype: A much larger clone differs by one base, so this may be a read error. This chain uses TRBV12-3 or TRBV12-4 with TRBJ2-3, with D uncertain. Deletions cut 5 bases from V and 4 bases from J, with 7 bases between. This CDR3 has 12 amino acids. CDR3 DNA: TGTGCCAGCAGTCCCCGCGCAGATACGCAGTATTTT. It specifies CASSPRADTQYF.

Comments on this clonotype: One end of the junction is discordant with germline, which a read error may explain. The chain carries TRBV12-3 or TRBV12-4 and TRBJ2-2; D may be TRBD2 (5 bases). The CDR3 runs 15 residues. CDR3 in DNA: TGTGCCAGCACCCCCGAGATGGCGAACACCGGGGAACTGTTTTTT. Protein: CASTPEMANTGELFF.

This clonotype showed up just a few times. The V and J genes are TRBV4-1 and TRBJ2-2; D ambiguous. The ends were cut back, 0 bases at V and 4 bases at J, with 12 bases in the middle. CDR3 length: 16 amino acids. Germline loops: CDR1 MGHRA, CDR2 YSYEKL. The CDR3 sequence is CASSQDPALPTGELFF. CDR3 DNA: TGCGCCAGCAGCCAAGATCCGGCGTTGCCCACCGGGGAGCTGTTTTTT.

In this sample, this clonotype turned up many times. CDR3 amino acids: CASSESDRAQPQHF. DNA for the CDR3: TGCGCCAGCAGTGAGTCCGACAGGGCTCAGCCCCAGCATTTT. V gene TRBV10-2 combines with J gene TRBJ1-5, with 7 bases fitting TRBD1. The germline gives CDR1 WSHSY, CDR2 SAAADI. The CDR3 is 14 residues long. The V and J ends lost 0 bases and 6 bases, in that order; junction bases with no gene match: 2.

The J gene is TRBJ2-5, the V gene TRBV5-6, with D uncertain. The length of the CDR3 is 12 residues. Between the trimmed V and J ends, which lost 7 bases and 6 bases, there was a span of 13 bases. Germline CDR1 SGHDT, CDR2 YYEEEE. CDR3 bases: TGTGCCAGCGTGGGTCAACTGCAGACCCAGTACTTC. It encodes CASVGQLQTQYF.

With respect to this clonotype: Mismatch with germline at one junction end may stem from a read error. The chain combines TRBV4-3 with TRBJ2-1, with D perhaps matching TRBD2 (6 bases). Germline-derived CDR1 and CDR2 are LGHNA and YSLEER. The CDR3 consists of 15 residues. The CDR3 here is CACSRKTGRMDEQFF. CDR3 sequence (DNA): TGCGCCTGCAGCCGAAAGACCGGGAGAATGGATGAGCAGTTCTTC.

In this sample, this clonotype turned up a few times. The rearrangement joins TRBV6-6 to TRBJ1-1; a possible D gene is TRBD1 (6 bases). Per the germline V gene, CDR1 is MNHNY and CDR2 is SVGAGI (reference sequence). Trimming pared 2 bases from V and 2 bases from J, leaving 12 bases between. This CDR3 has 15 residues. The CDR3 protein is CASSYVRTANTEAFF. The CDR3 coding sequence is TGTGCCAGCAGTTACGTCAGGACAGCCAACACTGAAGCTTTCTTT.

This sequence joins TRBV5-6 and TRBJ2-3, with 10 bases that match TRBD1. The CDR3 extends over 15 amino acids. The germline V gene has CDR1 SGHDT and CDR2 YYEEEE. With V trimmed by 3 bases and J by 4 bases, 5 bases remained unmatched. DNA of the CDR3: TGTGCCAGCAGCTCCCGGGACAGGGGTTCAGATACGCAGTATTTT. This gives the protein CASSSRDRGSDTQYF.

With regard to this clonotype: A much larger clone lies one base from this, so it may be a read error. The rearrangement links TRBV29-1 to TRBJ2-1, with a possible D match to TRBD2 (5 bases). The germline V gene has CDR1 SQVTM and CDR2 ANQGSEA. The CDR3 extends over 14 amino acids. V lost 5 bases and J lost 0, with 11 bases in between. The CDR3, as DNA: TGCAGCGTTCCGGACTCGAGCTCCTACAATGAGCAGTTCTTC. It codes for CSVPDSSSYNEQFF.

A remark on this clonotype: At one end the junction does not follow the germline gene, possibly because of a read error. This rearrangement joins TRBV6-1 to TRBJ2-6; D not resolved. This CDR3 spans 15 amino acids. The germline CDR1 and CDR2 sequences are MNHNS and SASEGT. CDR3 in amino acids: CAGSEGGSGANVLTF. The CDR3 DNA follows: TGTGCCGGCAGTGAAGGCGGTTCTGGGGCCAACGTCCTGACTTTC.

There are a few counts of this clonotype. V usage is TRBV4-1 and J usage is TRBJ2-7, with D perhaps matching TRBD1 (6 bases). Germline CDR1 MGHRA, CDR2 YSYEKL. The CDR3 consists of 14 residues. Trimming stripped 1 base from V and 3 bases from J, with 10 bases between. CDR3 sequence (DNA): TGCGCCAGCAGCCAAGCGGCCAGGGGCTACGAGCAGTACTTC. Its translation: CASSQAARGYEQYF.

Note on this clonotype: Without the conserved terminal phenylalanine or tryptophan, this CDR3 likely stems from a read error. This rearrangement joins TRBV6-5 to TRBJ2-1, with 9 bases aligning to TRBD2. Trimming removed 6 bases from V and 8 bases from J; junction bases left unmatched: 11. Germline loops: CDR1 MNHEY, CDR2 SVGAGI. The CDR3 consists of 15 residues. CDR3 loop: CASSPSGTSLDEQFL. CDR3 in DNA: TGTGCCAGCAGCCCTTCTGGGACTAGCTTAGATGAGCAGTTCTTA.

In the case of this clonotype: Compared with germline, one end of the junction differs, possibly owing to a read error. This chain joins TRBV6-2 or TRBV6-3 and TRBJ1-1; D not certain. CDR1 MNHEY and CDR2 SVGEGT come from the germline V gene. The CDR3 is 13 residues long. CDR3 coding DNA: TGTGCCAGCAATTACTCTGGAAACACTGAAGCTTTCTTT. Its protein product is CASNYSGNTEAFF.

The chain carries TRBV6-5 and TRBJ2-5; 10 bases fit TRBD1. J lost 2 bases, V lost 6 bases, and 6 bases had no gene match. The CDR3 has 15 amino acids. CDR1 is MNHEY, CDR2 SVGAGI, per germline. The CDR3 spells CASSPGQGIQETQYF. The CDR3 DNA sequence: TGTGCCAGCAGCCCGGGACAGGGGATACAAGAGACCCAGTACTTC.

The table lists this clonotype with a count of one. The junction does not match germline at one end; this may be a read error. The chain recombines TRBV11-2 with TRBJ2-1, with TRBD2 identical over 14 bases. The CDR3 contains 17 residues. Germline V gene sequence: CDR1 SGHAT, CDR2 FQNNGV. The DNA of the CDR3 is TGTGCCAGCAGCTTAGGACTAGCGGGAGGGGGTAGGGATGAGCAGTTTTTC. This gives the protein CASSLGLAGGGRDEQFF.